These T cell receptor beta chains were read from a single sample in a study of cytomegalovirus exposure and HLA in healthy donors. Libraries were prepared by immunoSEQ multiplex PCR; TCRdb keeps only in-frame clonotypes and omits some of them. The table lists 160,000 or so clones, 80% to 90% of them singletons. Input material: PBMCs. All receptors derive from a man aged 45-65 years in good health and CMV-seropositive. CDR3s include the opening cysteine and the closing phenylalanine or tryptophan. The D gene is left open where the match is weak. A clone size is listed for some rows: how often the clone was seen (once, few, many), or a class if it is expanded.

d_call cdr3_length j_call v_call clone_size cdr3_aa cdr3_nt
- 14 TRBJ2-5 TRBV7-3 - CASSLLPGLETQYF TGTGCCAGCAGCTTACTCCCGGGATTGGAGACCCAGTACTTC
TRBD2 17 TRBJ2-1 TRBV5-4 - CASSPEPGTSVSGEQFF TGTGCCAGCAGCCCCGAGCCCGGGACTAGCGTTTCCGGTGAGCAGTTCTTC
TRBD1 14 TRBJ1-2 TRBV5-4 - CASSPSGQPYGYTF TGTGCCAGCAGCCCGTCGGGACAGCCGTATGGCTACACCTTC
- 17 TRBJ1-3 TRBV18 - CASSRVDTVASGNTIYF TGTGCCAGCTCACGAGTAGACACCGTCGCCTCTGGAAACACCATATATTTT
- 13 TRBJ1-1 TRBV7-7 - CASSLTDTTEAFF TGTGCCAGCAGCCTTACAGACACCACTGAAGCTTTCTTT
- 15 TRBJ1-2 TRBV5-6 few CASSLWTVANYGYTF TGTGCCAGCAGCTTATGGACAGTAGCTAACTATGGCTACACCTTC
- 15 TRBJ1-3 TRBV11-2 - CASSLSQGTGNTIYF TGTGCCAGCAGCCTTTCACAGGGAACTGGAAACACCATATATTTT
- 13 TRBJ1-5 TRBV11-2 - CASSLSGNQPQHF TGTGCCAGCAGCTTATCAGGGAATCAGCCCCAGCATTTT
- 16 TRBJ2-2 TRBV5-1 few CASSLAGTRNTGELFF TGCGCCAGCAGCTTGGCTGGGACAAGAAACACCGGGGAGCTGTTTTTT
TRBD1 14 TRBJ2-3 TRBV5-1 - CASSQGATADTQYF TGCGCCAGCAGCCAGGGGGCAACGGCAGATACGCAGTATTTT
- 13 TRBJ2-2 TRBV11-2 - CASSTGYTGELFF TGTGCCAGCTCTACGGGTTACACCGGGGAGCTGTTTTTT
TRBD1 16 TRBJ2-5 TRBV5-1 - CASSLPSRGTRETQYF TGCGCCAGCAGCTTGCCTAGCAGGGGGACGAGGGAGACCCAGTACTTC
- 14 TRBJ1-5 TRBV6-1 - CASSRVEGNQPQHF TGTGCCAGCTCCAGGGTTGAGGGCAATCAGCCCCAGCATTTT
TRBD1 14 TRBJ1-5 TRBV6-5 - CASSSTGRNQPQHF TGTGCCAGCAGTTCGACAGGGAGAAATCAGCCCCAGCATTTT
TRBD2 15 TRBJ2-1 TRBV2 - CASISQSGTRSEQFF TGTGCCAGCATCAGTCAGAGCGGGACTAGGAGTGAGCAGTTCTTC
- 13 TRBJ1-2 TRBV5-6 - CASSLYSTGSYTF TGTGCCAGCAGCTTGTACTCAACAGGGAGCTACACCTTC
- 14 TRBJ2-5 TRBV7-8 - CASGRLRLGETQYF TGTGCCAGCGGGAGGCTTCGCCTGGGTGAGACCCAGTACTTC
TRBD1 13 TRBJ1-2 TRBV18 once CASSPGQGEGYTF TGTGCCAGCTCACCGGGACAGGGTGAAGGCTACACCTTC
- 16 TRBJ2-3 TRBV11-2 few CASSFYSGGPFDTQYF TGTGCCAGCAGCTTTTATTCCGGGGGGCCTTTTGATACGCAGTATTTT
TRBD1 13 TRBJ1-2 TRBV15 - CATSRLQGYGYTF TGTGCCACCAGCAGATTACAGGGGTATGGCTACACCTTC
- 12 TRBJ1-1 TRBV6-1 - CAHVGLNTEAFF TGTGCCCACGTCGGTCTGAACACTGAAGCTTTCTTT
- 16 TRBJ1-4 TRBV5-5 - CASSLQHKTTNEKLFF TGTGCCAGCAGCTTGCAACACAAAACAACTAATGAAAAACTGTTTTTT
TRBD1 14 TRBJ2-3 TRBV25-1 - CASSVGQGPDTQYF TGTGCCAGCAGTGTCGGACAGGGGCCAGATACGCAGTATTTT